This T cell receptor (beta chain) emerged from a study of a mutant IDH1 vaccine in newly diagnosed glioma. Turning to the study itself: It was at week 35 that visit V12 occurred, and at week 47 that visit V13 did.

As concerns this clone: Its antigen is undetermined.

The repertoire was sequenced with immunoSEQ multiplex PCR; TCRdb's copy has only in-frame clones and lacks some. The sample holds approximately 66,000 clones; less than 90% are singletons and the top ten take about 4.2%. J gave up 5 bases and V 0 bases, and 9 bases lay outside the gene matches. This CDR3 is built from 17 residues. Germline lookup yields CDR1 SGHVS and CDR2 FNYEAQ. Time point in this sample: week 35, safety follow-up. Every vaccination contained 300 ug of the mutant IDH1 20-mer peptide and was paired with topical imiquimod. The sequence came from a man aged 30 to 39 with glioma. This chain joins TRBV7-6 and TRBJ2-2; 7 bases map to TRBD1. The sequences come from PBMCs, collected from a glioma patient whose treatment included an IDH1 peptide vaccine. The CDR3 DNA is TGTGCCAGCAGCTTAGCGCTAGGGGGCGCTCAAACCGGGGAGCTGTTTTTT. Translating gives CASSLALGGAQTGELFF.